This is a list of T cell receptor beta chains from one sample in a study of shared clonotypes between healthy human individuals. Profiled with immunoSEQ multiplex PCR; TCRdb holds only in-frame clones, not every one. Of about 710,000 clones listed, over 60% were seen once; the top ten hold around 1.8%. The sample consisted of memory CD4+ T cells sorted from blood. The receptors originated from a woman under 40 in good health. Both conserved end residues are part of each CDR3. The D gene is left open where the match is weak. Part of the rows lack a size; the others show once, few, many or a class for expanded clones.

CASSQVRKVGEKLFF,TGTGCCAGCAGCCAAGTACGGAAGGTAGGTGAAAAACTGTTTTTT,NA,NA,TRBV14,TRBJ1-4
CASSDVTGTYEQYF,TGTGCCAGCAGCGACGTGACAGGGACCTACGAGCAGTACTTC,TRBD1,NA,TRBV7-9,TRBJ2-7
CASSLSGTSGYNEQFF,TGTGCCAGCAGTTTATCCGGGACTAGCGGGTACAATGAGCAGTTCTTC,TRBD2,NA,TRBV27,TRBJ2-1
CASSLGGQGSQPQHF,TGTGCCAGCAGCTTGGGGGGACAGGGAAGTCAGCCCCAGCATTTT,TRBD1,NA,TRBV11-2,TRBJ1-5
CSGRQGGNTGELFF,TGCAGCGGTCGACAGGGGGGAAACACCGGGGAGCTGTTTTTT,TRBD1,NA,TRBV29-1,TRBJ2-2
CASSLSVFAEGGETQYF,TGCGCCAGCAGCTTATCGGTTTTCGCGGAGGGGGGAGAGACCCAGTACTTC,NA,NA,TRBV5-1,TRBJ2-5
CASSERVAGYINNEQFF,TGTGCCAGCAGTGAACGGGTAGCGGGTTACATTAACAATGAGCAGTTCTTC,TRBD2,many,TRBV2,TRBJ2-1
CASSLFGGRGTQYF,TGTGCCAGCAGTTTATTCGGGGGACGTGGGACCCAGTACTTC,NA,NA,TRBV28,TRBJ2-5
CASRRGGSREQYF,TGTGCCAGCAGACGAGGGGGGAGTCGTGAGCAGTACTTC,NA,NA,TRBV7-2,TRBJ2-7
CASSLGTGGQPQHF,TGCGCCAGCAGCCTCGGGACAGGCGGGCAGCCCCAGCATTTT,TRBD1,NA,TRBV5-1,TRBJ1-5
CASSSTGGAYEQYF,TGTGCCAGCAGTTCGACAGGAGGGGCCTACGAGCAGTACTTC,NA,few,TRBV2,TRBJ2-7
CASSSGTGLIEQFF,TGTGCCAGTAGTTCGGGGACAGGGCTGATAGAGCAGTTCTTC,TRBD1,NA,TRBV19,TRBJ2-1
CASSLGNPLEQYF,TGTGCCAGCAGCTTGGGAAACCCTCTCGAGCAGTACTTC,NA,NA,TRBV11-2,TRBJ2-7
CASSRGQNYEWYF,TGTGCCAGCAGTCGCGGACAGAACTACGAGTGGTACTTC,NA,NA,TRBV6-6,TRBJ2-7
CATSAGGTTDTQYF,TGTGCCACCAGCGCGGGAGGGACCACAGATACGCAGTATTTT,TRBD2,NA,TRBV15,TRBJ2-3
CAISGSTEAFF,TGTGCCATCAGTGGGAGCACTGAAGCTTTCTTT,NA,few,TRBV10-3,TRBJ1-1
CASSLVQGYQPQHF,TGTGCCAGCAGCTTGGTACAGGGCTATCAGCCCCAGCATTTT,NA,NA,TRBV5-8,TRBJ1-5
CASSPGLGSTDTQYF,TGTGCCAGCTCACCAGGACTGGGCAGCACAGATACGCAGTATTTT,NA,NA,TRBV18,TRBJ2-3
CASSGPGQGGYTF,TGTGCCAGCAGCGGACCGGGACAGGGCGGCTACACCTTC,TRBD1,NA,TRBV9,TRBJ1-2
CASSYRQQETQYF,TGTGCCAGCAGTTATCGACAGCAAGAGACCCAGTACTTC,NA,NA,TRBV27,TRBJ2-5
CASSQSGVAYNEQFF,TGTGCCAGCAGTCAAAGCGGGGTCGCCTACAATGAGCAGTTCTTC,TRBD2,few,TRBV28,TRBJ2-1
CASSESRNQPQHF,TGTGCCAGCAGTGAATCGCGCAATCAGCCCCAGCATTTT,NA,many,TRBV6-1,TRBJ1-5
CASSSAPGQGSAGVTGELFF,TGTGCCAGCAGCTCAGCACCGGGACAGGGATCAGCGGGAGTCACCGGGGAGCTGTTTTTT,NA,few,TRBV5-4,TRBJ2-2
CASSAGTGGNEQYF,TGCGCCAGCAGCGCAGGGACAGGGGGTAACGAGCAGTACTTC,TRBD1,NA,TRBV5-1,TRBJ2-7
CSVDVGQGQPQHF,TGCAGCGTTGATGTGGGGCAAGGTCAGCCCCAGCATTTT,NA,NA,TRBV29-1,TRBJ1-5
CASSILGDMNTEAFF,TGTGCCAGTAGTATCCTAGGCGACATGAACACTGAAGCTTTCTTT,NA,NA,TRBV19,TRBJ1-1
CASSQESGTSHEQYF,TGTGCCAGCAGCCAAGAAAGCGGGACATCCCACGAGCAGTACTTC,NA,NA,TRBV4-2,TRBJ2-7
CASSPSYNEQFF,TGTGCCAGCAGTCCATCTTACAATGAGCAGTTCTTC,NA,NA,TRBV7-8,TRBJ2-1
CASSPGRAAYNEQFF,TGCGCCAGCAGCCCCGGGAGGGCGGCCTACAATGAGCAGTTCTTC,TRBD2,NA,TRBV4-1,TRBJ2-1
CASSQDKSLLAGESSNEQYF,TGCGCCAGCAGCCAAGACAAATCCCTACTAGCGGGAGAGTCTTCCAACGAGCAGTACTTC,TRBD2,NA,TRBV4-1,TRBJ2-7
CASSQDRGETQYF,TGTGCCAGCAGCCAGGACAGGGGAGAGACCCAGTACTTC,TRBD1,NA,TRBV7-2,TRBJ2-5
CASSLNSGNNEKLFF,TGTGCCAGCAGCTTAAATAGCGGGAATAATGAAAAACTGTTTTTT,NA,NA,TRBV7-9,TRBJ1-4
CASSRGLAGVQTRVGQYF,TGTGCCAGCAGCCGAGGACTAGCGGGAGTCCAAACTCGGGTTGGGCAGTACTTC,TRBD2,few,TRBV7-3,TRBJ2-7
CASSTRAGLNEQFF,TGTGCCAGTAGTACCCGAGCAGGGCTGAATGAGCAGTTCTTC,NA,NA,TRBV19,TRBJ2-1
CASRDLTGRKTQYF,TGTGCCAGCAGGGACTTGACTGGGAGGAAGACCCAGTACTTC,NA,NA,TRBV27,TRBJ2-5
CASSASTERSSGANVLTF,TGTGCCAGCAGTGCCTCGACGGAGCGTTCATCTGGGGCCAACGTCCTGACTTTC,NA,NA,TRBV2,TRBJ2-6
CASSQVAPGQGFEQYF,TGTGCCAGCAGCCAGGTTGCGCCGGGACAGGGCTTCGAGCAGTACTTC,TRBD1,NA,TRBV7-2,TRBJ2-7